Sequencing of this TCR beta chain was carried out in a study of cytomegalovirus exposure and HLA in healthy donors. The study, taken as a whole, reports: Trimming of TCR beta V- and J-genes showed a link, identified in a later analysis, to a missense DCLRE1C variant.

This clone showed up just a few times. Its antigen is unknown. PCR amplification relied on 60 Vbeta primers (plus 13 Jbeta primers). TCRdb's copy holds only in-frame clones and misses some; the assay was immunoSEQ multiplex PCR. The data show approximately 110,000 clones, about 80% seen once. In germline, CDR1 is MNHEY, CDR2 SVGAGI. Trimming pared 4 bases from V and 7 bases from J, leaving 8 bases between. The CDR3 runs to 12 residues. The chain has TRBV6-5 and TRBJ1-5; D perhaps matches TRBD1 (5 bases). The sequence was collected from a female donor in good health and CMV-seropositive. The sequenced sample was PBMCs. The DNA for the CDR3 is TGTGCCAGCAGTTCAGGGAGGCAGCCCCAGCATTTT. This gives the protein CASSSGRQPQHF.